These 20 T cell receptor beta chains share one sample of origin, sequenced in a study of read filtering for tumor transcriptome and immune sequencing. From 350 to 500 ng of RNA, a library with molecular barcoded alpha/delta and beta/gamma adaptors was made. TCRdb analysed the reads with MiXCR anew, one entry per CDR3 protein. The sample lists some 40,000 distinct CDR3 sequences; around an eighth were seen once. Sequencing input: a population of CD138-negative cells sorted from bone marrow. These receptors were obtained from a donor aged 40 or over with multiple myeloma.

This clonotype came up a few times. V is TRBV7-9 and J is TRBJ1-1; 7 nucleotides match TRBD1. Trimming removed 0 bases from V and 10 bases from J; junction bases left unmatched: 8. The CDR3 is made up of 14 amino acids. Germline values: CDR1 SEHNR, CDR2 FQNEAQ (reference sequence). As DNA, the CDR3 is TGTGCCAGCAGCTTAGCTCTAGGGGGCTCAAGAGCTTTCTTT. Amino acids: CASSLALGGSRAFF.

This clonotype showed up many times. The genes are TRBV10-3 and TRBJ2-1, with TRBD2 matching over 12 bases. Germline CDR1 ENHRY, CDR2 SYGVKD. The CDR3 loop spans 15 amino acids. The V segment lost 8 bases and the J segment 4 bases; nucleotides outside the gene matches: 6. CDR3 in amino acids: CAIPPSGGAYNEQFF. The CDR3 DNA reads TGTGCCATCCCCCCTAGCGGGGGGGCATACAATGAGCAGTTCTTC.

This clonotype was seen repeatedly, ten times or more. This CDR3 reads CASSLIMDNEQFF. CDR3 bases: TGTGCCAGCAGTCTTATTATGGACAATGAGCAGTTCTTC. The rearrangement links TRBV12-3 or TRBV12-4 to TRBJ2-1; D gene ambiguous. There are 13 residues in the CDR3. With 5 bases removed from V and 5 bases from J, the gap between germline ends came to 10 bases.

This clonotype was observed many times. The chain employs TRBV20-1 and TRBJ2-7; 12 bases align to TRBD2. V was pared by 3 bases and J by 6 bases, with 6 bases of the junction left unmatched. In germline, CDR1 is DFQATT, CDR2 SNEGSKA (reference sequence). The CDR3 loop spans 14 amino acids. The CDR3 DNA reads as TGCAGTGCTAGTTTACTAGCGGGGGGCGGCGAGCAGTACTTC. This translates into CSASLLAGGGEQYF.

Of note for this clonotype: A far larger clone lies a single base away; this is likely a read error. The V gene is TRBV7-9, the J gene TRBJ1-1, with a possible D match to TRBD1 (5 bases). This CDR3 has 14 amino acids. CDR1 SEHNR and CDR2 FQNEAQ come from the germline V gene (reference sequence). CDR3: CAGSLVGGGTEAFF. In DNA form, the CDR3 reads TGTGCCGGCAGCTTAGTGGGGGGAGGCACTGAAGCTTTCTTT.

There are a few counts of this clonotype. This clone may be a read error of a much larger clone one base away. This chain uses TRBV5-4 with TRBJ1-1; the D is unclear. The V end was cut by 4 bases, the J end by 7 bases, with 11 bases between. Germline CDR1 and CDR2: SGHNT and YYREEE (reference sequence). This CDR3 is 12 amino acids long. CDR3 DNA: TGTGCCAGCAGCCATGAAGAGGATGAAGCTTTCTTT. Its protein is CASSHEEDEAFF.

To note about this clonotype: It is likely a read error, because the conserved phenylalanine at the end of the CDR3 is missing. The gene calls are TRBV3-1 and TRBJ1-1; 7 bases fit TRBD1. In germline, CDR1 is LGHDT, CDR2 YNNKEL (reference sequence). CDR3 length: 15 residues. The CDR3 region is CASSQGGTALTEAFL. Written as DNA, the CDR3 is TGCGCCAGCAGCCAAGGAGGGACAGCCCTCACTGAAGCTTTCCTT.

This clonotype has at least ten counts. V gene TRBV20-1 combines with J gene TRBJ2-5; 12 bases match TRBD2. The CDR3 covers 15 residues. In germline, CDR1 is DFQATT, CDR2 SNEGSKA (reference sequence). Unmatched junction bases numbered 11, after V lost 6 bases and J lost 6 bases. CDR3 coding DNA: TGCAGTGCCATTACCGCTAGCGGGGGGGCCCAGACCCAGTACTTC. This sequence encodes CSAITASGGAQTQYF.

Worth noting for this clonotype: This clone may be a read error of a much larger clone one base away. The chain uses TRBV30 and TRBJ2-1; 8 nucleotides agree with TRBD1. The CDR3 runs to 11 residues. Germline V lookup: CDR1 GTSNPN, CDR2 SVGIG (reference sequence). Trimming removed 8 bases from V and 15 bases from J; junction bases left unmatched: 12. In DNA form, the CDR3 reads TGTGCCGCTGACAGGGGCTTCAGGAGGTTCTTC. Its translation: CAADRGFRRFF.

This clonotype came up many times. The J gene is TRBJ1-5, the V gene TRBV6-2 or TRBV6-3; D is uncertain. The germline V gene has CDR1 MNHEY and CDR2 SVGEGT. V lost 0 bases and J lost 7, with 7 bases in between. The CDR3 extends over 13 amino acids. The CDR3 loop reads CASSYSAGQPQHF. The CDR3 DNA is TGTGCCAGCAGTTACTCGGCGGGGCAGCCCCAGCATTTT.

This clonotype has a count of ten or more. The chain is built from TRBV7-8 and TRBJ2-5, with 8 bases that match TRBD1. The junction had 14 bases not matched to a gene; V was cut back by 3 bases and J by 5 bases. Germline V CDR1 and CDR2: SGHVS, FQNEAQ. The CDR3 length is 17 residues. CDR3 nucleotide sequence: TGTGCCAGCAGCTTGGCAGCTGGACAGGGAACAGGGGAGACCCAGTACTTC. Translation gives CASSLAAGQGTGETQYF.

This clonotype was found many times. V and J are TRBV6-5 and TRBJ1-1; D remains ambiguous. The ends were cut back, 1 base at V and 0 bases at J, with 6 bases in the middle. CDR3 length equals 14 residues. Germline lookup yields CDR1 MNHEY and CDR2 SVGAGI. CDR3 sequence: CASSYLGMNTEAFF. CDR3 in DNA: TGTGCCAGCAGTTACTTAGGGATGAACACTGAAGCTTTCTTT.

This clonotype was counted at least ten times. The chain's CDR3 is CASSDRDYYTDTQYF. DNA of the CDR3: TGTGCCAGCAGCGACCGGGACTATTACACAGATACGCAGTATTTT. The rearrangement links TRBV7-9 to TRBJ2-3; TRBD2 aligns across 7 bases. J lost 2 bases, V lost 5 bases, and 7 bases had no gene match. Germline V gene sequence: CDR1 SEHNR, CDR2 FQNEAQ (reference sequence). The CDR3 is 15 residues long.

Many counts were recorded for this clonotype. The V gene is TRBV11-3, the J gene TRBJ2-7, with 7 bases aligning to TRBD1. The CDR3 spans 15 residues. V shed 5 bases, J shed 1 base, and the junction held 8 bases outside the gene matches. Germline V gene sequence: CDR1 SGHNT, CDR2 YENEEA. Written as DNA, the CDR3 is TGTGCCAGCAGCCTTATAGGGACAGTTTCCTACGAGCAGTACTTC. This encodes CASSLIGTVSYEQYF. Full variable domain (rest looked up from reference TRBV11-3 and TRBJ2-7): EAGVVQSPRYKIIEKKQPVAFWCNPISGHNTLYWYLQNLGQGPELLIRYENEEAVDDSQLPKDRFSAERLKGVDSTLKIQPAELGDSAVYLCASSLIGTVSYEQYFGPGTRLTVT.

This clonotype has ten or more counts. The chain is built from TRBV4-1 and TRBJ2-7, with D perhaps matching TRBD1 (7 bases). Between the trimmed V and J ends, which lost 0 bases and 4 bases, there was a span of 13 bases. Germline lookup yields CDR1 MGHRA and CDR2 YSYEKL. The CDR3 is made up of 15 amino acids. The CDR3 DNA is TGCGCCAGCAGCCAAGAAGGCAGGGGGGTGTACGAGCAGTACTTC. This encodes CASSQEGRGVYEQYF.

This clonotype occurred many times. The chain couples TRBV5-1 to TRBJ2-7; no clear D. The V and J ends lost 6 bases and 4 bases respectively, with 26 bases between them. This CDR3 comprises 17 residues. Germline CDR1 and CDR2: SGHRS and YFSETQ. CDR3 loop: CASTPLGQYGNSYEQYF. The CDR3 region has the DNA TGCGCCAGCACCCCGCTTGGGCAGTACGGTAATTCGTACGAGCAGTACTTC. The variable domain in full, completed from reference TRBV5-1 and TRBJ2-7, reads KAGVTQTPRYLIKTRGQQVTLSCSPISGHRSVSWYQQTPGQGLQFLFEYFSETQRNKGNFPGRFSGRQFSNSRSEMNVSTLELGDSALYLCASTPLGQYGNSYEQYFGPGTRLTVT.

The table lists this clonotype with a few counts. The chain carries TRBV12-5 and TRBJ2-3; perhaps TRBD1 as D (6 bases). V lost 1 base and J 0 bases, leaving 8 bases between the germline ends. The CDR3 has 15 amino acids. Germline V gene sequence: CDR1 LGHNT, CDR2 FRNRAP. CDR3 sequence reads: CASGLGDISTDTQYF. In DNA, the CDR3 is TGTGCTAGTGGTTTGGGGGACATTAGCACAGATACGCAGTATTTT.

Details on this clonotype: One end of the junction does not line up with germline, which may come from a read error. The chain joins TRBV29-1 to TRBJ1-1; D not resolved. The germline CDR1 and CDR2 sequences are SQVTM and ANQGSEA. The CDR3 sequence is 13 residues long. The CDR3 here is CSVSVAGNTEAFF. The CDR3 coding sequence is TGCAGCGTTTCGGTCGCTGGGAACACCGAAGCTTTCTTT.

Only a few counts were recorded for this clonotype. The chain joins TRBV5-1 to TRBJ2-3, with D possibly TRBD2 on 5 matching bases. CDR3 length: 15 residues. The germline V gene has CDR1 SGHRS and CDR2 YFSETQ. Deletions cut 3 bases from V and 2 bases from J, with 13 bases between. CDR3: CASSSGNLHTDTQYF. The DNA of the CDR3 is TGCGCCAGCAGCTCCGGGAATCTCCACACAGATACGCAGTATTTT.

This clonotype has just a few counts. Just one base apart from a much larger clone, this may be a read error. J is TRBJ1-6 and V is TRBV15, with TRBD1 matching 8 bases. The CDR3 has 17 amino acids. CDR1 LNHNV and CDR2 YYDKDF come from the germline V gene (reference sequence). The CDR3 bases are TGTGCCGCCAGCCTCCGTGGGACAGGCTCCTATAATTCACCCCTCCACTTT. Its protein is CAASLRGTGSYNSPLHF.